The rows below give T cell receptor beta chains drawn from one sample of a study of tumor-infiltrating lymphocytes in primary liver carcinoma. TCRdb re-derived calls from the multiplex PCR reads in MiXCR, one entry per CDR3 protein. The profile covers about 200,000 distinct CDR3 sequences, with roughly two thirds appearing a single time and 5.5% to 9% taken by the ten largest. Sequences were obtained from peripheral blood. These receptors were collected from a woman between 55 and 75 years old with primary liver carcinoma and hepatitis B virus infection. Both conserved end residues are trimmed from each CDR3. Not all rows give a size; the values are once, few, many and, for expanded clones, a class.

J: TRBJ2-5; size: NA; V: TRBV11-2; CDR3: ASSSDGGETQY
J: TRBJ1-5; size: NA; V: TRBV4-1; CDR3: ASSQDGVVGQPQH
J: TRBJ1-4; size: NA; V: TRBV5-5; CDR3: TSSLEGRPSGNEKLF
J: TRBJ2-7; size: NA; V: TRBV5-1; CDR3: ASSLEYRSYEQY
J: TRBJ2-5; size: NA; V: TRBV5-1; CDR3: AGSSGQIQETQY
J: TRBJ2-3; size: NA; V: TRBV7-3; CDR3: ASSLMGPDTQY
J: TRBJ1-2; size: NA; V: TRBV6-1; CDR3: ASSEAWGFHNGYA
J: TRBJ2-3; size: many; V: TRBV6-4; CDR3: ASSEAATDTQY
J: TRBJ1-1; size: many; V: TRBV7-9; CDR3: ASSRTQGEAF
J: TRBJ1-2; size: few; V: TRBV30; CDR3: AWDRDNSYGYT
J: TRBJ2-3; size: NA; V: TRBV11-2; CDR3: ASSFLFTDTQY
J: TRBJ2-2; size: NA; V: TRBV6-6; CDR3: ASSYLSDSKEPF
J: TRBJ2-1; size: few; V: TRBV5-1; CDR3: ASSLVGTGDTEQF
J: TRBJ2-3; size: NA; V: TRBV28; CDR3: ASSASGAGVITYTQY
J: TRBJ1-2; size: NA; V: TRBV28; CDR3: ASSLVTLVPHGYT